The T cell receptor (beta chain) described here comes from a study of blood T cells in healthy people across ages. Between the trimmed V and J ends, which lost 6 bases and 3 bases, there was a span of 20 bases. This CDR3 region has 16 residues. CDR1 is SGHDT and CDR2 is YYEEEE in the germline V gene. Through a sample-barcoded 5' primer and a J-beta primer mix, a second PCR was run for about 6 to 12 cycles. MiXCR, applied by TCRdb to the 5' RACE reads, yields one record per CDR3 protein. The profile shows hundreds of thousands of distinct CDR3 sequences, approximately 52% of them singletons. Russia was home to the donors, healthy Caucasian individuals aged about 6 to 90.

The sequenced material came from blood. This chain uses TRBV5-6 with TRBJ2-3, with a tentative D call TRBD1 (6 bases). The sequence came from an elderly woman in good health. The CDR3 DNA reads as TGTGCCAGCACCTATAAACAGGGAGCTAATACAGATACGCAGTATTTT. This codes for CASTYKQGANTDTQYF.